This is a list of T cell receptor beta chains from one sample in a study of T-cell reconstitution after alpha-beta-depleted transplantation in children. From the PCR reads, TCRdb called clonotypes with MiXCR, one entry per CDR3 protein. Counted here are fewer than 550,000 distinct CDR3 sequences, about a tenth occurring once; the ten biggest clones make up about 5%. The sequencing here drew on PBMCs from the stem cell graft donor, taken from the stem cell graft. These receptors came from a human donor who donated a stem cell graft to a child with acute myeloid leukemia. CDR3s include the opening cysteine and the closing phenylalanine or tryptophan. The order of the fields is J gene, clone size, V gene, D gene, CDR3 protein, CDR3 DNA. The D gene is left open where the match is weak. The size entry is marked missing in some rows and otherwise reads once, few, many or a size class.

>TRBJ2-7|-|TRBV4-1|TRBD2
CASSQPNSRLAGSSYEQYF
TGCGCCAGCAGCCAACCTAATAGTCGGCTAGCGGGGAGCTCCTACGAGCAGTACTTC
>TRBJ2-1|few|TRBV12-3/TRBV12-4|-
CASSAQRSYNNEQFF
TGTGCCAGCAGCGCACAGCGTTCTTATAACAATGAGCAGTTCTTC
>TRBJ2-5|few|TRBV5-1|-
CASSPGIGFGVETQYF
TGCGCCAGCAGCCCTGGTATCGGGTTCGGAGTAGAGACCCAGTACTTC
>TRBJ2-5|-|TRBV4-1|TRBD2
CASSPTLLPLLARTLETQYF
TGCGCCAGCAGCCCGACCCTACTTCCCCTACTAGCGCGCACGTTAGAGACCCAGTACTTC
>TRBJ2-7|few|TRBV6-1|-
CASSRDRRTYEQYF
TGTGCCAGCAGTAGGGACCGTCGGACCTACGAGCAGTACTTC
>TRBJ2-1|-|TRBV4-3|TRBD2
CASSQSVTSGHNEQFF
TGCGCCAGCAGCCAAAGTGTTACTAGCGGCCACAATGAGCAGTTCTTC
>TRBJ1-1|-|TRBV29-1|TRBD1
CSAMGQGANTEAFF
TGCAGCGCGATGGGACAGGGAGCGAACACTGAAGCTTTCTTT
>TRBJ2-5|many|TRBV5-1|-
CASSLLATQETQYF
TGCGCCAGCAGCTTGCTTGCGACTCAAGAGACCCAGTACTTC
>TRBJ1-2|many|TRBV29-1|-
CSVETNNLRGYGYTF
TGCAGCGTAGAAACTAACAACCTACGAGGGTATGGCTACACCTTC
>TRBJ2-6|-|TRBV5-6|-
CASSKPLPSGANVLTF
TGTGCCAGCAGCAAACCTTTGCCATCTGGGGCCAACGTCCTGACTTTC
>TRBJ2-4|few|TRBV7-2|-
CASKSRWGQNIQYF
TGTGCCAGCAAATCCCGGTGGGGCCAAAACATTCAGTACTTC
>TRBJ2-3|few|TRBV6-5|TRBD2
CASSASGNTQYF
TGTGCCAGCAGCGCTAGCGGGAATACGCAGTATTTT
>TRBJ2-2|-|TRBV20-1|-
CSAPSHNTGELFF
TGCAGTGCTCCATCACACAACACCGGGGAGCTGTTTTTT
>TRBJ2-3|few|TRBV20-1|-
CSARGGAWGTDTQYF
TGCAGTGCTAGGGGGGGGGCTTGGGGCACAGATACGCAGTATTTT
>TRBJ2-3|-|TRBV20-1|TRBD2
CGGLAGVASTDTQYF
TGCGGAGGACTAGCGGGAGTCGCTAGCACAGATACGCAGTATTTT
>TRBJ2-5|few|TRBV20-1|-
CSALLPGGTQYF
TGCAGTGCTCTTCTGCCCGGGGGGACCCAGTACTTC
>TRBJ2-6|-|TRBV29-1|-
CSVGRERSGANVLTF
TGCAGCGTTGGCAGGGAGCGCTCTGGGGCCAACGTCCTGACTTTC
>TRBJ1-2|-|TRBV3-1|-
CASSQDQGRYGYTF
TGTGCCAGCAGCCAAGATCAGGGGCGCTATGGCTACACCTTC
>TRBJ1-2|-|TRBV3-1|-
CASSRDRRGYGYTF
TGTGCCAGCAGCCGAGACAGGAGGGGCTATGGCTACACCTTC
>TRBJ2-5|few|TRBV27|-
CASSLSWAPQETQYF
TGTGCCAGCAGTTTATCGTGGGCCCCGCAAGAGACCCAGTACTTC
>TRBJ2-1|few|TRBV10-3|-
CAISERGASYNEQFF
TGTGCCATCAGTGAGAGGGGGGCCTCCTACAATGAGCAGTTCTTC
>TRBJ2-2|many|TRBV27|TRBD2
CASSPRPLAGGPRTGELFF
TGTGCCAGCAGTCCACGTCCCCTAGCGGGGGGGCCGAGGACCGGGGAGCTGTTTTTT
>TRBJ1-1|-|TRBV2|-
CASNSPWTVEAFF
TGTGCCAGCAACTCCCCGTGGACAGTTGAAGCTTTCTTT
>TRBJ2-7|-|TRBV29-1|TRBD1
CSALGQGTYEQYF
TGCAGCGCCCTTGGACAGGGTACCTACGAGCAGTACTTC
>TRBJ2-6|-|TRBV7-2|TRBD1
CASSRTGAGANVLTF
TGTGCCAGCAGCCGAACAGGGGCTGGGGCCAACGTCCTGACTTTC
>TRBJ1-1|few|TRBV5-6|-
CASSSTGTHTEAFF
TGTGCCAGCAGCTCGACTGGAACGCACACTGAAGCTTTCTTT
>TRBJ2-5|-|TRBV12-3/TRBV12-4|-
CASSFGVATQYF
TGTGCCAGCAGTTTCGGGGTGGCGACCCAGTACTTC
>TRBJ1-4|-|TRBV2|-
CASSPRPEKLFF
TGTGCCAGCAGTCCAAGGCCTGAAAAACTGTTTTTT